A single sample gave rise to the 13 T cell receptor beta chains below, sequenced in a study of cytomegalovirus exposure and HLA in healthy donors. The PCR used 60 Vbeta and 13 Jbeta primers. TCRdb's table, derived via immunoSEQ multiplex PCR, lists solely in-frame clones and lacks some. The repertoire holds some 130,000 clones, roughly 70% seen once, with more than 1.5% in the top ten. The specimen was PBMCs. These receptor sequences come from a human donor in good health.

The chain recombines TRBV4-1 with TRBJ2-3; TRBD2 might be the D (6 bases). The germline V gene has CDR1 MGHRA and CDR2 YSYEKL. The CDR3 extends over 16 amino acids. V lost 4 bases to trimming and J lost 3 bases, with 17 bases between them. CDR3 region: CASSPRGREPTDTQYF. The CDR3 bases are TGCGCCAGCAGCCCCCGAGGGCGGGAACCGACAGATACGCAGTATTTT.

The gene calls are TRBV13 and TRBJ1-1; 8 bases line up with TRBD1. Germline V CDR1 and CDR2: PRHDT, FYEKMQ (reference sequence). Losses at the gene ends were 3 bases for V and 3 bases for J; bases not matched to a gene: 6. The CDR3 consists of 15 residues. DNA of the CDR3: TGTGCCAGCAGCTTCATACAGGGGGATTACACTGAAGCTTTCTTT. Its protein is CASSFIQGDYTEAFF.

The gene calls are TRBV11-2 and TRBJ2-7; a possible D gene is TRBD1 (6 bases). The CDR3 consists of 16 residues. V was pared by 7 bases and J by 6 bases, with 25 bases between. The germline gives CDR1 SGHAT, CDR2 FQNNGV. The CDR3 is CASTLLAEGRGSEQYF. CDR3 nucleotide sequence: TGTGCCAGCACCCTGTTAGCTGAGGGCAGGGGCAGCGAGCAGTACTTC. The variable domain in full, completed from reference TRBV11-2 and TRBJ2-7, reads EAGVAQSPRYKIIEKRQSVAFWCNPISGHATLYWYQQILGQGPKLLIQFQNNGVVDDSQLPKDRFSAERLKGVDSTLKIQPAKLEDSAVYLCASTLLAEGRGSEQYFGPGTRLTVT.

The chain has TRBV7-9 and TRBJ2-1; unclear D gene. This CDR3 region has 13 residues. Germline V lookup: CDR1 SEHNR, CDR2 FQNEAQ (reference sequence). Trimming stripped 1 base from V and 9 bases from J, with 10 bases between. The CDR3 loop reads CASSLGPVSEQFF. The CDR3 DNA sequence: TGTGCCAGCAGCTTAGGCCCAGTGTCTGAGCAGTTCTTC.

Only a few counts were recorded for this clone. The chain has TRBV11-2 and TRBJ2-5, with TRBD2 as a possible D gene (6 bases). Trimming left V 4 bases short and J 11 bases short, with 20 bases between. The CDR3 is 14 amino acids. Germline V lookup: CDR1 SGHAT, CDR2 FQNNGV. CDR3 nucleotides: TGTGCCAGCAGCTCAATTCAGATGCCTCGGGAGCAGTACTTC. This translates into CASSSIQMPREQYF.

The chain links TRBV9 to TRBJ2-1; TRBD2 might be the D (6 bases). The CDR3 loop spans 16 amino acids. Germline-derived CDR1 and CDR2 are SGDLS and YYNGEE. V was pared by 0 bases and J by 7 bases, with 17 bases between. Written as DNA, the CDR3 is TGTGCCAGCAGCGTAGCTGGGTCGGCGGGATTGAATGAGCAGTTCTTC. Amino acids: CASSVAGSAGLNEQFF.

This rearrangement joins TRBV5-1 to TRBJ2-7, with TRBD1 matching 8 bases. The germline V gene encodes CDR1 SGHRS and CDR2 YFSETQ. This CDR3 is 14 amino acids long. V was clipped by 4 bases and J by 6 bases; unmatched bases: 9. The CDR3 loop reads CASSRGQAPSEQYF. CDR3 DNA sequence: TGCGCCAGCAGCCGGGGACAGGCCCCGTCCGAGCAGTACTTC.

The chain recombines TRBV18 with TRBJ2-1, with 7 bases aligning to TRBD2. The CDR3 covers 16 residues. Germline V gene data show CDR1 as KGHSH and CDR2 as LQKENI. V dropped 6 bases and J dropped 0; count of bases not matched to a gene: 8. The CDR3 DNA sequence: TGTGCCAGCTCCCCCCAGCGGGGTAGCTCCTACAATGAGCAGTTCTTC. Translating gives CASSPQRGSSYNEQFF.

This clone has just a few counts. V usage is TRBV5-6 and J usage is TRBJ2-7, with D maybe TRBD2 (6 bases). There are 14 residues in the CDR3. Trimming pared 4 bases from V and 3 bases from J, leaving 14 bases between. Germline CDR1 SGHDT, CDR2 YYEEEE. CDR3 coding DNA: TGTGCCAGCAGCAAATTTCGGGGGTACTACGAGCAGTACTTC. This codes for CASSKFRGYYEQYF.

The chain combines TRBV11-3 with TRBJ2-1; D not resolved. The V gene's germline CDR1 is SGHNT and CDR2 YENEEA. There are 13 residues in the CDR3. Trimming took off 1 base at V and 9 bases at J, with 10 bases between the two ends. This CDR3 is CASSLGSVSEQFF. The CDR3 nucleotides read TGTGCCAGCAGCTTAGGGTCGGTTAGTGAGCAGTTCTTC.

The chain is built from TRBV10-1 and TRBJ2-7, with D perhaps matching TRBD2 (6 bases). The germline gives CDR1 WNHNN, CDR2 SYGVQD (reference sequence). The CDR3 has 13 amino acids. V was clipped by 0 bases and J by 6 bases, with 9 bases between them. The CDR3: CASSESRGGEQYF. The CDR3 region has the DNA TGCGCCAGCAGTGAGTCGCGGGGTGGCGAGCAGTACTTC.

J is TRBJ2-1 and V is TRBV5-8; 10 nucleotides align to TRBD1. Germline CDR1 SGHTS, CDR2 YDEGEE. This CDR3 contains 16 residues. The V gene end was trimmed by 0 bases and the J gene end by 8 bases; junction bases not matched to a gene: 8. Written as DNA, the CDR3 is TGTGCCAGCAGCTTGGTCGGGACAGGGGAGGTAGATGAGCAGTTCTTC. As protein: CASSLVGTGEVDEQFF.

The V and J genes are TRBV6-1 and TRBJ1-4; 9 nucleotides agree with TRBD1. The germline V gene encodes CDR1 MNHNS and CDR2 SASEGT. V shed 3 bases and J 7 bases; nucleotides not matched to a gene: 6. The length of the CDR3 is 15 residues. CDR3 region: CASSDGTGRPEKLFF. DNA of the CDR3: TGTGCCAGCAGTGATGGGACAGGGCGGCCTGAAAAACTGTTTTTT.